One sample yielded the 5 T cell receptor beta chains listed below, sequenced in a study of blood T cell repertoires in COVID-19. Sequenced by immunoSEQ multiplex PCR; TCRdb stores in-frame clones only, minus some. The table has 200,000 to 250,000 clones, 88% seen once. The sample consisted of peripheral blood. These receptor sequences come from a woman aged 25 to 39 with COVID-19, enrolled during active disease.

V usage is TRBV3-1 (or the pseudogene TRBV3-2) and J usage is TRBJ2-7; a weak D match, TRBD2 (7 bases). V lost 4 bases and J 4 bases, leaving 23 bases between the germline ends. Germline-derived CDR1 and CDR2 are LGHDT and YNNKEL (reference sequence). CDR3 length: 17 residues. The CDR3 loop reads CASSRNGGGRASYEQYV. CDR3 in DNA: TGTGCCAGCAGCCGAAACGGAGGGGGGAGGGCCTCTTACGAGCAGTACGTC.

The J gene is TRBJ1-1, the V gene TRBV7-2, with D possibly being TRBD1 (6 bases). This CDR3 is 14 amino acids long. The V gene lost 5 bases and the J gene lost 3 bases, with 13 bases spanning the gap. Per germline, CDR1 SGHTA and CDR2 FQGNSA. This CDR3 reads CASSTDSLYTEAFF. The CDR3 DNA is TGTGCCAGCAGCACGGACAGTCTATACACTGAAGCTTTCTTT.

V gene TRBV10-2 combines with J gene TRBJ2-5; no clear D. V was pared by 3 bases and J by 5 bases, with 4 bases between. The CDR3 is 11 residues long. Germline V gene sequence: CDR1 WSHSY, CDR2 SAAADI. The CDR3 DNA reads TGCGCCAGCAGTGACAGGGAGACCCAGTACTTC. Protein sequence: CASSDRETQYF.

The V gene is TRBV5-6, the J gene TRBJ2-2, with 13 positions matching TRBD2. Germline V gene lookup returns CDR1 SGHDT and CDR2 YYEEEE. This CDR3 contains 17 residues. The trim removed 4 bases at V and 5 bases at J, leaving 8 bases unmatched. The DNA of the CDR3 is TGTGCCAGCAGCCCTTTGGCGACTAGCGGGGGGACCGGGGAGCTGTTTTTT. It yields the protein CASSPLATSGGTGELFF.

The chain combines TRBV6-5 with TRBJ1-2; D call uncertain. The CDR3 runs 14 residues. Germline loops: CDR1 MNHEY, CDR2 SVGAGI. Trimming cost V 2 bases and J 5 bases, with 12 bases left between them. DNA of the CDR3: TGTGCCAGCAGTTACAGTGGCGGAGATTATGGCTACACCTTC. Amino acid sequence: CASSYSGGDYGYTF.